The rows below give T cell receptor beta chains drawn from one sample of a study of CD8 T cells in ankylosing spondylitis. TCRdb fed the 5' RACE reads into MiXCR, producing one record per CDR3 protein. Among more than 300,000 distinct CDR3 sequences listed, 11% were seen once. The sample consisted of blood, either unsorted or a sorted T cell fraction (not recorded which). The receptors derive from a female donor with ankylosing spondylitis or in good health (not recorded which). Both conserved end residues are part of each CDR3. D genes are given only for firm matches. Clone size is not always given. Where it is, it says once, few, many or a class for expanded clones.

j_gene | d_gene | abundance | v_gene | CDR3nt | CDR3aa
TRBJ2-7 | NA | many | TRBV20-1 | TGCAGTGCTAGACAGACCTACGAGCAGTACTTC | CSARQTYEQYF
TRBJ1-3 | NA | few | TRBV12-3/TRBV12-4 | TGTGCCAGCAGTTTTTCCCAGCGAAACACCATATATTTT | CASSFSQRNTIYF
TRBJ2-1 | NA | many | TRBV12-3/TRBV12-4 | TGTGCCAGCAGTTCCTCCGGGCGGGATGAGCAGTTCTTC | CASSSSGRDEQFF
TRBJ1-1 | NA | NA | TRBV7-3 | TGTGCCAGCAGCCGGACAGCCATGAACACTGAAGCTTTCTTT | CASSRTAMNTEAFF
TRBJ1-1 | NA | few | TRBV20-1 | TGCAGTGCCTCGGGGCAGAACACTGAAGCTTTCTTT | CSASGQNTEAFF
TRBJ2-7 | TRBD2 | NA | TRBV20-1 | TGCAGTGCTAGAGATACGACTAGCGGGGTTGTGTACGAGCAGTACTTC | CSARDTTSGVVYEQYF
TRBJ2-3 | TRBD2 | NA | TRBV7-2 | TGTGCCAGCAGCTTAGATGGGAGGGCCGCGGATACGCAGTATTTT | CASSLDGRAADTQYF
TRBJ1-4 | NA | many | TRBV5-1 | TGCGCCAGCCGCCCCGCTACAGGGACTAATGAAAAACTGTTTTTT | CASRPATGTNEKLFF
TRBJ1-2 | NA | many | TRBV15 | TGTGCCACCAGCAGAGATCAGGGGTCTTGGTATGGCTACACCTTC | CATSRDQGSWYGYTF
TRBJ1-1 | NA | many | TRBV27 | TGTGCCAGCAGTTCCCCGGGGACTGAAGCTTTCTTT | CASSSPGTEAFF
TRBJ2-7 | NA | many | TRBV3-1 | TGTGCCAGCAGCCAAGGCAGAGCATCCGAGCAGTACTTC | CASSQGRASEQYF
TRBJ2-7 | NA | NA | TRBV5-6 | TGTGCCAGCAGCTTGGGCCCCGGGCTAGCCACCGAGCAGTACTTC | CASSLGPGLATEQYF
TRBJ2-2 | NA | NA | TRBV7-9 | TGTCCCAGCCTGGGGGATGGCGGGGAGCTGTTTTTT | CPSLGDGGELFF
TRBJ1-1 | NA | many | TRBV5-1 | TGCGCCAGCAGCTCGGTTCGGACAGAAAACACTGAAGCTTTCTTT | CASSSVRTENTEAFF
TRBJ2-1 | NA | many | TRBV29-1 | TGCAGCGTTGAACCCCCGGGTGGGGACGTGTACAATGAGCAGTTCTTC | CSVEPPGGDVYNEQFF
TRBJ2-5 | NA | many | TRBV9 | TGTGCCAGCGGCACCAGGATACAAGAGACCCAGTACTTC | CASGTRIQETQYF
TRBJ2-7 | NA | NA | TRBV20-1 | TGCAGTGCCGCTCGGGGTGGGGGTTACGAGCAGTACTTC | CSAARGGGYEQYF